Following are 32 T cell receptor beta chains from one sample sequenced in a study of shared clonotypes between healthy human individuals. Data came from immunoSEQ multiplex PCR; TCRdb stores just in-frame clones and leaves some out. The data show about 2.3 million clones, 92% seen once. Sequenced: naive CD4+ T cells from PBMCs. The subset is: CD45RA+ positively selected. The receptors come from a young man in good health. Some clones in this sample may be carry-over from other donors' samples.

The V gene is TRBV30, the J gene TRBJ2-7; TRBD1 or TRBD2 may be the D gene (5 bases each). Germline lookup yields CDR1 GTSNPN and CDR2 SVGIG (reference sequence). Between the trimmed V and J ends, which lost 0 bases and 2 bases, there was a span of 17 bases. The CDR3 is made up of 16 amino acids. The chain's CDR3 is CAWSVPPGRKTYEQYF. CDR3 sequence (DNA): TGTGCCTGGAGTGTACCCCCGGGGCGGAAGACCTACGAGCAGTACTTC.

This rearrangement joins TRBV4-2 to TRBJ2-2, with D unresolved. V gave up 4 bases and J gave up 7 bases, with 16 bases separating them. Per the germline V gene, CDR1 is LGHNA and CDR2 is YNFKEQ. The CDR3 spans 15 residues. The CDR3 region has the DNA TGTGCCAGCAGCCCCTTCGGGCTAGAAGGCGGGGAGCTGTTTTTT. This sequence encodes CASSPFGLEGGELFF.

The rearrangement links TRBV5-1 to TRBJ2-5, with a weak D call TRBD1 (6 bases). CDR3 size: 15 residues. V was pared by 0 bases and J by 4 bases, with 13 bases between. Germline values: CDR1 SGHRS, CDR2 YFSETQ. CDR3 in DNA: TGCGCCAGCAGCTTGGGGACAGTCTCACCAGAGACCCAGTACTTC. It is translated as CASSLGTVSPETQYF.

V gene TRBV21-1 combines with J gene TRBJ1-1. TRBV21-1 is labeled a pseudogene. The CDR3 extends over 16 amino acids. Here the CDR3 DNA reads TGTGCCAGCAGCAAGGGGAAGGAGGGTACTAACACTGAAGCTTTCTTT. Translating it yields CASSKGKEGTNTEAFF.

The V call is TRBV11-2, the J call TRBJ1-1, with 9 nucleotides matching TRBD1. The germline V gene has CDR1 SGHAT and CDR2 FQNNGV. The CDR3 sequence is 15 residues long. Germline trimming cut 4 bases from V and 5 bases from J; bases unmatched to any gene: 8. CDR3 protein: CASSSTDRGTTEAFF. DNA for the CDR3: TGTGCCAGCAGCTCAACGGACAGGGGAACTACTGAAGCTTTCTTT.

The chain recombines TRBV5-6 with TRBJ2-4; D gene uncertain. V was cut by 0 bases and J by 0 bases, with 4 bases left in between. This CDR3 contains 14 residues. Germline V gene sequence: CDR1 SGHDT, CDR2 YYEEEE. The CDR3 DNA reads TGTGCCAGCAGCTTGGTGGCAGCCAAAAACATTCAGTACTTC. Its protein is CASSLVAAKNIQYF.

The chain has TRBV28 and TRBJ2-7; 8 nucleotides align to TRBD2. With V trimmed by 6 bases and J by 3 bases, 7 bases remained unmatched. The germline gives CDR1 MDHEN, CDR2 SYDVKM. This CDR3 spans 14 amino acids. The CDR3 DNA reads TGTGCCAGCAGCACCCTAGCGGGTTTCTACGAGCAGTACTTC. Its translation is CASSTLAGFYEQYF.

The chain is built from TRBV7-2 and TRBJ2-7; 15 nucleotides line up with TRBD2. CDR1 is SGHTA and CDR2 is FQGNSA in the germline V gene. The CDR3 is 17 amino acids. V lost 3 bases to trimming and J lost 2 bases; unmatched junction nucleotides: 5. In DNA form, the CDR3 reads TGTGCCAGCAGCTTGTTGGGACTAGCGGGAGGCCCCTACGAGCAGTACTTC. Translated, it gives CASSLLGLAGGPYEQYF.

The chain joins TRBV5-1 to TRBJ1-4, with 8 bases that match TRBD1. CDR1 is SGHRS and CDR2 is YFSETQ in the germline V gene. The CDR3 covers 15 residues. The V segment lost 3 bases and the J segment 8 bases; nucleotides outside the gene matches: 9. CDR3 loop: CASSYVTGETEKLFF. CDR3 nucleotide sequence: TGCGCCAGCAGCTACGTGACAGGGGAAACGGAAAAACTGTTTTTT.

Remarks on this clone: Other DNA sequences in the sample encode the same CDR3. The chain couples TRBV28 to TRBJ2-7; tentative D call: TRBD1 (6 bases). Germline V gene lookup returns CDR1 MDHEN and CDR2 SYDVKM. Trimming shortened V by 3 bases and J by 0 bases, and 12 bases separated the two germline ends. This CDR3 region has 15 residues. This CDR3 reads CASSFTGRGSYEQYF. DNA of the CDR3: TGTGCCAGCAGTTTTACGGGCAGGGGCTCCTACGAGCAGTACTTC.

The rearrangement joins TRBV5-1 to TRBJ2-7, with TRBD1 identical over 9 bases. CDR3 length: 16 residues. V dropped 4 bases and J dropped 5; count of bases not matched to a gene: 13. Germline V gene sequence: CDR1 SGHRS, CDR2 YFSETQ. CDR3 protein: CASSRIQGARVDEQYF. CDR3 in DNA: TGCGCCAGCAGCAGAATACAGGGGGCGAGGGTCGACGAGCAGTACTTC.

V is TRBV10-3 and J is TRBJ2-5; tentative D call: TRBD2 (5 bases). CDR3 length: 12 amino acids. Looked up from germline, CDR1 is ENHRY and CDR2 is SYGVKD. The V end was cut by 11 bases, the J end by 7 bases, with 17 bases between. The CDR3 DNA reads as TGTGCCGCGGGCGGAGGACCGGGGACCCAGTACTTC. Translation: CAAGGGPGTQYF.

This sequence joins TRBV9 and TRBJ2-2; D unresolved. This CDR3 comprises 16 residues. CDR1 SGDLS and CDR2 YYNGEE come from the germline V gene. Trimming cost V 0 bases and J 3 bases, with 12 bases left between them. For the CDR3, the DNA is TGTGCCAGCAGCGTAGGTCCCAGGTCGGACACCGGGGAGCTGTTTTTT. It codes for CASSVGPRSDTGELFF.

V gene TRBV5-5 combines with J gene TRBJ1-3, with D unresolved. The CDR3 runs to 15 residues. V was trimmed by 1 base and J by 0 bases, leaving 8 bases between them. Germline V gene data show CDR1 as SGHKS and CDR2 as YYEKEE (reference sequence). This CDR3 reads CASSLIGSSGNTIYF. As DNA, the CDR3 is TGTGCCAGCAGCTTGATTGGGAGCTCTGGAAACACCATATATTTT.

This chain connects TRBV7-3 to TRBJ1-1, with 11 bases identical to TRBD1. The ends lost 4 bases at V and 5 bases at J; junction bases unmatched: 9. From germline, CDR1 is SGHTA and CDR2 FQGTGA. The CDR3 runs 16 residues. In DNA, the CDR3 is TGTGCCAGCAGCTCGCGGACAGGGGGCGGATTAACTGAAGCTTTCTTT. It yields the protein CASSSRTGGGLTEAFF.

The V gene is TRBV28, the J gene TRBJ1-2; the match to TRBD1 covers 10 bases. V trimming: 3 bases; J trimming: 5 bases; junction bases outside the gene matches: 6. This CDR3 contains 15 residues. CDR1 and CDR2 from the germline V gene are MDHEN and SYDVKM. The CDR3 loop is CASSLLGTGAYGYTF. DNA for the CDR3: TGTGCCAGCAGTTTGCTCGGGACAGGGGCATATGGCTACACCTTC.

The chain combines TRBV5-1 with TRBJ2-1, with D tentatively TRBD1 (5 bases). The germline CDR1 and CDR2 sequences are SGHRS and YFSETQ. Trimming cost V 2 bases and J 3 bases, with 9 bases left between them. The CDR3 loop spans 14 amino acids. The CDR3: CASSFGQNYNEQFF. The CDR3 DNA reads TGCGCCAGCAGCTTTGGACAAAACTACAATGAGCAGTTCTTC.

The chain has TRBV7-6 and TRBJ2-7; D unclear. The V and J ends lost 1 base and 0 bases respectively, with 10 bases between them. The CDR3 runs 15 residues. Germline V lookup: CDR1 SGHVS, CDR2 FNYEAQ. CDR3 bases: TGTGCCAGCAGCTTAGGAGTAGGCCTCTCCTACGAGCAGTACTTC. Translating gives CASSLGVGLSYEQYF.

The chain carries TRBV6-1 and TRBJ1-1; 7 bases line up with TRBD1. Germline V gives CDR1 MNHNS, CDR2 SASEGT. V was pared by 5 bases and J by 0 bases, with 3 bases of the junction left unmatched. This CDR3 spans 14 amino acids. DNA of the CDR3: TGTGCCAGCAGTTTCAGGGGGATGAACACTGAAGCTTTCTTT. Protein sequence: CASSFRGMNTEAFF.

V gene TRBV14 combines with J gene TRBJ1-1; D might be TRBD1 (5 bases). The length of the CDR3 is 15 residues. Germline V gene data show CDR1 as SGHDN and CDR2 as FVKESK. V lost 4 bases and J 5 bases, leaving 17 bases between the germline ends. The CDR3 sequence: CASSLGGKGKTEAFF. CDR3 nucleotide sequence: TGTGCCAGCAGCCTGGGGGGGAAGGGTAAGACTGAAGCTTTCTTT.

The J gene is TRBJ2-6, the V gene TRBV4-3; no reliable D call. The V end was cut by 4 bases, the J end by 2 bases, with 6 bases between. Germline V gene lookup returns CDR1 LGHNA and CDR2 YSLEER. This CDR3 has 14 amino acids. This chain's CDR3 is CASSRGAGANVLTF. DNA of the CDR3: TGCGCCAGCAGCCGGGGTGCTGGGGCCAACGTCCTGACTTTC.

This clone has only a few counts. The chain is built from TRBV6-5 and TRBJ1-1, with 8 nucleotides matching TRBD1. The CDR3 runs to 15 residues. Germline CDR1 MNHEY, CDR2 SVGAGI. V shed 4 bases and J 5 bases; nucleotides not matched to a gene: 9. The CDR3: CASSSYGQGRTEAFF. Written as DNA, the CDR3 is TGTGCCAGCAGTTCATACGGACAGGGTCGGACTGAAGCTTTCTTT.

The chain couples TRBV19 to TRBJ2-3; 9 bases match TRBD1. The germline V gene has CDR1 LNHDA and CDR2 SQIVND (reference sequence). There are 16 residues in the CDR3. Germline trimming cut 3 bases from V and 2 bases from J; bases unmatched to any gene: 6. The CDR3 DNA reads TGTGCCAGTAGTATTCGACAGGGGGGGAACACAGATACGCAGTATTTT. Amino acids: CASSIRQGGNTDTQYF. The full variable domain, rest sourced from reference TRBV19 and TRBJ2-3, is DGGITQSPKYLFRKEGQNVTLSCEQNLNHDAMYWYRQDPGQGLRLIYYSQIVNDFQKGDIAEGYSVSREKKESFPLTVTSAQKNPTAFYLCASSIRQGGNTDTQYFGPGTRLTVL.

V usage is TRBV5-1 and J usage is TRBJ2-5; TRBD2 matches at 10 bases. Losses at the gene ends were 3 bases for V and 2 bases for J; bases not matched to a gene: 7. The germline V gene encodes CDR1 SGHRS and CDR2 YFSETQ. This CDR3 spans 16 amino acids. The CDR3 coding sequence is TGCGCCAGCAGCTCACCTAGCGGGAGTAGTCAAGAGACCCAGTACTTC. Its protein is CASSSPSGSSQETQYF.

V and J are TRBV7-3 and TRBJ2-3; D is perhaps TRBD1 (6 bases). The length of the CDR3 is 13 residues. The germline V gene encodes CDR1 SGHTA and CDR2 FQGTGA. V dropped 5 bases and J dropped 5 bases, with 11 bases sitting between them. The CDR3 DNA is TGTGCCAGCAGCCGAACCAGGGGAGATACGCAGTATTTT. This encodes CASSRTRGDTQYF.

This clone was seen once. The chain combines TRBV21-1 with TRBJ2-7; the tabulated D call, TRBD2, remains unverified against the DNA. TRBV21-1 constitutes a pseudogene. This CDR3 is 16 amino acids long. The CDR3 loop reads CASSFTGPGSSYEQYF. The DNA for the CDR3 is TGTGCCAGCAGCTTTACCGGGCCCGGGAGCTCCTACGAGCAGTACTTC.

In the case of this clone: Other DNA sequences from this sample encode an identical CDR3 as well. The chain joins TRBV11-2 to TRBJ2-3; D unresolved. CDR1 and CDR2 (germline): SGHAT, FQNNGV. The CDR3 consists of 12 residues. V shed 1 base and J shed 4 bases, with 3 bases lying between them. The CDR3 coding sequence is TGTGCCAGCAGCTTAGCCGCAGATACGCAGTATTTT. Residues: CASSLAADTQYF. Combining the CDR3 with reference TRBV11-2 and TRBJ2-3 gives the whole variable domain EAGVAQSPRYKIIEKRQSVAFWCNPISGHATLYWYQQILGQGPKLLIQFQNNGVVDDSQLPKDRFSAERLKGVDSTLKIQPAKLEDSAVYLCASSLAADTQYFGPGTRLTVL.

The CDR3 DNA reads as TGTGCCAGCAGCGACCGGGCTGGGGCCAACGTCCTGACTTTC. It translates to CASSDRAGANVLTF. The V call is TRBV9, the J call TRBJ2-6; D unresolved. CDR3 length: 14 residues. Deletions cut 3 bases from V and 2 bases from J, with 6 bases between. Per the germline V gene, CDR1 is SGDLS and CDR2 is YYNGEE. Looking up the rest from reference TRBV9 and TRBJ2-6 gives the full variable domain: DSGVTQTPKHLITATGQRVTLRCSPRSGDLSVYWYQQSLDQGLQFLIQYYNGEERAKGNILERFSAQQFPDLHSELNLSSLELGDSALYFCASSDRAGANVLTFGAGSRLTVL.

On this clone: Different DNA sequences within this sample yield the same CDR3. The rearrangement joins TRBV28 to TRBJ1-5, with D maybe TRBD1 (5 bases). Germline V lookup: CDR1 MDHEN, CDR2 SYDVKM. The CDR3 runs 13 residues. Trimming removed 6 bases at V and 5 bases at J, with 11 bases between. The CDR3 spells CASSLRGDQPQHF. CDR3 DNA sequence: TGTGCCAGCAGCCTCCGGGGGGATCAGCCCCAGCATTTT.

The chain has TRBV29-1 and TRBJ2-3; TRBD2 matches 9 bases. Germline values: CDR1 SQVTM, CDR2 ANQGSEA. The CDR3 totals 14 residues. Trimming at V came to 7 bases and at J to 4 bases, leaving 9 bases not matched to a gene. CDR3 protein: CSAGGGRGADTQYF. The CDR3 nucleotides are TGCAGCGCTGGTGGCGGGAGGGGGGCAGATACGCAGTATTTT.

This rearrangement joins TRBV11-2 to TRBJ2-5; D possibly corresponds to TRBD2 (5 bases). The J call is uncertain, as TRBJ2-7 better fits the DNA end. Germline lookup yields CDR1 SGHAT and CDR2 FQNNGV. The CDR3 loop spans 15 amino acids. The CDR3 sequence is CASSSAGGYSYEQYF. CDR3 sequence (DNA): TGTGCCAGCAGCTCAGCCGGAGGCTACTCCTACGAGCAGTACTTC.

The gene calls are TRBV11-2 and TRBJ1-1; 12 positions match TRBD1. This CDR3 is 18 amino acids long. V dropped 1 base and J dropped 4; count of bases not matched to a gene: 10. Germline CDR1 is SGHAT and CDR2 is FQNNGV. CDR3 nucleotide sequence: TGTGCCAGCAGCTTAGCCTCACCGGGACAGGGGGCTTTCACTGAAGCTTTCTTT. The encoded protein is CASSLASPGQGAFTEAFF. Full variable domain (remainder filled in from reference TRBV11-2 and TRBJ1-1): EAGVAQSPRYKIIEKRQSVAFWCNPISGHATLYWYQQILGQGPKLLIQFQNNGVVDDSQLPKDRFSAERLKGVDSTLKIQPAKLEDSAVYLCASSLASPGQGAFTEAFFGQGTRLTVV.